The TCR beta chain under discussion was sequenced for a study of PD-1 blockade in classical Hodgkin lymphoma (dated by TCRdb to 2020 to 2022). About the study as a whole: Nivolumab dosing was 3 mg/kg intravenously every 2 weeks, continuing until either disease progression or unacceptable toxicity. The study used CyTOF and TCR beta sequencing to define a peripheral blood immune signature of response to PD-1 blockade in classical Hodgkin lymphoma. Broader findings and caveats from the paper: Baseline TCR diversity was reported as lower in newly diagnosed patients than in healthy donors, and lower still in relapsed/refractory patients. The study covered only a single clinical trial cohort, and the causes of the repertoire differences, possibly disease activity or prior therapy, were still not defined. Baseline diversity similar to that of newly diagnosed patients was observed in trial patients achieving complete response, whereas significantly lower diversity was observed in partial responders and progressors. Lower diversity was observed in patients in whom nivolumab was started less than 1 year after ASCT, and these patients were excluded from later analyses so that confounding by immune reconstitution would be avoided. CD4+ but not CD8+ TCR diversity rose significantly by C4D1 (p=0.0027 vs p=0.16), most apparent in complete responders (p=0.02).

Sequences LNHDA (CDR1) and SQIVND (CDR2) are obtained from the germline V gene (reference sequence). The CDR3 measures 15 amino acids from cysteine to phenylalanine. Only the CDR3 region is kept as DNA, spanning 45 bases read in frame from base 1. V is clipped by 10 bases and J by 5 bases, and the sequence between their germline boundaries is 20 bases long. The Qiagen DNeasy kit was used to extract genomic DNA from unsorted PBMCs and from the negatively selected CD4+ and CD8+ fractions. TCR beta CDR3 regions were subjected to amplification by immunoSEQ multiplex PCR with primers that anneal to V and J segments. A synthetic immune receptor repertoire was used to minimize amplification bias, and any remaining bias was removed computationally after sequencing. Per the source publication's procedure: Repertoire diversity was quantified as the Shannon entropy index using custom Python scripts. The unsorted, CD4+ and CD8+ repertoires were each analyzed separately, with the exception of combined analyses, where CD4+ and CD8+ sequences were merged in silico. Clonal expansion was defined as at least a 2-fold frequency increase after treatment relative to C1D1, with a pseudocount of 0.5 for undetected baseline clones. Clones with 0 or 1 copy at C1D1 were defined as singleton clones, while clones with 2 or more copies were defined as non-singleton clones. By matching protein sequences in sorted samples from the same patient, clones expanded in unsorted samples were annotated as CD4+, CD8+ or unknown. Wilcoxon tests were applied to paired samples to test diversity changes from C1D1 to C4D1. TCRdb obtained this table from immuneACCESS and retained in-frame rearrangements with V and J assigned. These tables miss some clones; where compared with another copy, unresolved V genes account for less than half of the shortfall, and the remainder is unexplained. The V and J calls and clone size come from that table; D and trimming were worked out from the DNA. Present in this sample are some 58,000 clones, more than 90% of which were seen just once. The ten largest clonotypes hold 8% of the sample.

The intended sense of this specimen's time point label: cycle 4 day 1 (C4D1), after less than seven weeks of nivolumab. Every trial patient had relapsed following autologous stem cell transplantation, and prior brentuximab vedotin exposure was what differed among cohorts A, B and C. The trial cohort was composed of 55 to 65 patients with relapsed/refractory classical Hodgkin lymphoma, for whom complete response, partial response or progressive disease was recorded as best overall response. Trial patients were treated with single-agent nivolumab in the multi-cohort phase II CheckMate 205 trial. An independent review committee assessed best overall response by applying the 2007 International Working Group response criteria. PBMCs from the trial were collected at three points: immediately before nivolumab initiation (C1D1), and during therapy at cycle 2 day 1 and cycle 4 day 1. Peripheral blood was collected in 8 mL Vacutainer Cell Preparation Tubes, from which PBMCs were isolated by centrifugation and then cryopreserved.

Concerning this clone: Its binding antigen is unknown. Per-base quality was not reported, and no clone a single base away is much larger than it.

The chain couples TRBV19 to TRBJ1-4; the D segment could be TRBD1, given 6 matching bases. Source: peripheral blood mononuclear cells (PBMCs), taken before the fourth cycle of nivolumab. The receptor's source is a human donor with classical Hodgkin lymphoma. The bases are TGTGCCACCTTAGGGGGGGACGGCCGAAATGAAAAACTGTTTTTT. The resulting protein is CATLGGDGRNEKLFF.